This TCR beta chain was obtained from a study of blood T cell repertoires in COVID-19. Whole-study context: Some COVID-19 samples were acute and others convalescent; all came from the United States, Italy and Spain.

Original handling: Scientists estimated how many nucleated cells there were by amplifying reference gene primers. Data came from immunoSEQ multiplex PCR; TCRdb stores just in-frame clones and leaves some out. The V and J calls and clone size come from that table; D and trimming were worked out from the DNA. The table records about 130,000 clones, about 88% of them present only once. Germline-derived CDR1 and CDR2 are SGHNT and YYREEE (reference sequence). CDR3 length: 14 amino acids. The V and J ends lost 4 bases and 2 bases, in that order; junction bases with no gene match: 4. The chain links TRBV5-4 to TRBJ2-3; 7 nucleotides agree with TRBD1. This clonotype originated in a woman of 80 years or more with acute or convalescent COVID-19. Material: peripheral blood. This CDR3 is CASSPGQLTDTQYF. In nucleotides, the CDR3 is TGTGCCAGCAGCCCGGGACAGCTCACAGATACGCAGTATTTT.